This T cell receptor beta chain stems from a study of STAT5B mutations in CD4+ large granular lymphocyte leukemia. Sequenced by immunoSEQ multiplex PCR; TCRdb stores in-frame clones only, minus some. This sample carries about 34,000 clones, 65% to 80% of them seen once, and the ten largest clones take about 2.5%. Control samples were healthy donors' buffy coats. The TCR originated in a human donor in good health. Sequencing was performed on CD4+ T cells from blood buffy coats.

DNA for the CDR3: TGCGCCAGCAGCCCTCGGACTAGCGGGGGGAATGAGCAGTTCTTC. It specifies CASSPRTSGGNEQFF. The chain links TRBV5-1 to TRBJ2-1; 14 bases are shared with TRBD2. The CDR3 totals 15 residues. The germline V gene encodes CDR1 SGHRS and CDR2 YFSETQ. Losses at the gene ends were 4 bases for V and 7 bases for J; bases not matched to a gene: 4.